These 6 T cell receptor beta chains were all obtained from the same sample, sequenced in a study of Ad26.COV2.S vaccination and SARS-CoV-2 variants. Sample treatment: around 19 received Ad26.COV2.S at low or high dose, single or two shots; 5 received placebo; per-sample allocation not given. The investigators took samples on day 63 after the first vaccine or placebo injection. This table comes from immunoSEQ multiplex PCR, and its TCRdb copy is limited to in-frame clones, with some not included. This sample carries roughly 300,000 clones, roughly 90% of them seen once, and the ten largest clones take roughly 5%. Sequencing used peripheral blood, obtained in a trial of Ad26.COV2.S vaccine versus placebo. The receptors here all came from a person aged 18 to 65 who received the Ad26.COV2.S COVID-19 vaccine or a placebo.

For this clone: Additional DNA sequences in this sample encode the identical CDR3. The chain uses TRBV7-9 and TRBJ1-4; D is unresolved. The CDR3 consists of 15 residues. V lost 3 bases and J lost 0, with 8 bases in between. Germline V gene lookup returns CDR1 SEHNR and CDR2 FQNEAQ (reference sequence). The CDR3 spells CASSLDGATNEKLFF. CDR3 DNA sequence: TGTGCCAGCAGCTTGGACGGGGCAACTAATGAAAAACTGTTTTTT.

V is TRBV2 and J is TRBJ1-3; 9 nucleotides match TRBD1. From germline, CDR1 is SNHLY and CDR2 FYNNEI. The CDR3 is 14 amino acids. V shed 4 bases and J 4 bases; nucleotides not matched to a gene: 2. CDR3 in amino acids: CASSGDREGNTIYF. CDR3 bases: TGTGCCAGCAGTGGGGACAGGGAAGGAAACACCATATATTTT.

The CDR3 spells CASSHPGLAYEQYF. The DNA of the CDR3 is TGTGCCAGCAGCCATCCGGGACTAGCCTACGAGCAGTACTTC. This chain connects TRBV3-1 (or the pseudogene TRBV3-2) to TRBJ2-7; 8 bases are a match to TRBD2. Germline CDR1 and CDR2: LGHDT and YNNKEL (reference sequence). There are 14 residues in the CDR3. The ends lost 3 bases at V and 2 bases at J; junction bases unmatched: 3.

This sequence joins TRBV6-1 and TRBJ2-1; 10 positions match TRBD2. Germline V CDR1 and CDR2: MNHNS, SASEGT. The V gene end was trimmed by 4 bases and the J gene end by 4 bases; junction bases not matched to a gene: 4. The CDR3 is 15 residues long. CDR3 DNA: TGTGCCAGCAGTGCAGCGGGGGGGATTTACAATGAGCAGTTCTTC. It is translated as CASSAAGGIYNEQFF.

The gene calls are TRBV9 and TRBJ2-1, with TRBD1 identical over 8 bases. CDR1 and CDR2 (germline): SGDLS, YYNGEE. Unmatched junction bases numbered 9, after V lost 0 bases and J lost 7 bases. The CDR3 sequence is 16 residues long. For the CDR3, the DNA is TGTGCCAGCAGCGTAGGGGGCAGGGGGCTACGAAATGAGCAGTTCTTC. Encoded protein: CASSVGGRGLRNEQFF.

This sequence joins TRBV9 and TRBJ2-1; 11 bases are shared with TRBD2. V was pared by 4 bases and J by 9 bases, with 6 bases of the junction left unmatched. The CDR3 is made up of 14 amino acids. Germline V gives CDR1 SGDLS, CDR2 YYNGEE. The CDR3 region is CASSPGLAGSEQFF. CDR3 DNA: TGTGCCAGCAGCCCTGGACTAGCGGGTAGTGAGCAGTTCTTC.